This T cell receptor beta chain stems from a study of PD-1 blockade in classical Hodgkin lymphoma. Details on this clone: The antigen is not known.

V was cut by 1 base and J by 0 bases, with 13 bases left in between. The CDR3 is 17 amino acids. Germline values: CDR1 SEHNR, CDR2 FQNEAQ (reference sequence). Findings of the study overall: Only CD4+ TCR diversity, not CD8+, had risen significantly by C4D1.

As for time point: cycle 4 day 1 (C4D1), after five to seven weeks of nivolumab. Each patient experienced a relapse that followed autologous stem cell transplantation, and brentuximab vedotin exposure varied. Best outcomes ranged across complete response, partial response and progressive disease. Repertoires were generated with immunoSEQ multiplex PCR, while TCRdb's copy carries only in-frame clones and drops some. This sample carries about 31,000 clones, 65% to 85% of them seen once, and the ten largest clones take about 18%. The receptor comes from a human donor with classical Hodgkin lymphoma. The sample in question was peripheral blood mononuclear cells (PBMCs), obtained before the fourth cycle of nivolumab. The chain employs TRBV7-9 and TRBJ1-3, with D perhaps matching TRBD1 (5 bases). This CDR3 reads CASSLVLGDLSGNTIYF. In nucleotides, the CDR3 is TGTGCCAGCAGCTTAGTACTCGGGGACCTCTCTGGAAACACCATATATTTT.